Following are 25 T cell receptor beta chains from one sample sequenced in a study of T cells in localized non-small cell lung cancer. Profiling relied on immunoSEQ multiplex PCR, and the TCRdb table lists in-frame clones only, not all of them. The sample holds 23,000 or so clones, roughly 90% seen once. The material sequenced was peripheral blood, taken before any cancer treatment. Receptors were obtained from a man between 40 and 75 years old with stage III squamous cell lung carcinoma.

The J gene is TRBJ2-4, the V gene TRBV19; TRBD1 might be the D (5 bases). Trimming left V 7 bases short and J 3 bases short, with 19 bases between. There are 16 residues in the CDR3. Germline V gene lookup returns CDR1 LNHDA and CDR2 SQIVND (reference sequence). CDR3 amino acids: CASNPRFGAVKNIQYF. The CDR3 DNA reads TGTGCCAGTAACCCCCGATTTGGGGCTGTCAAAAACATTCAGTACTTC.

The V and J genes are TRBV9 and TRBJ1-2; TRBD1 might be the D (5 bases). Trimming removed 6 bases at V and 8 bases at J, with 23 bases between. Germline lookup yields CDR1 SGDLS and CDR2 YYNGEE. This CDR3 comprises 15 residues. DNA for the CDR3: TGTGCCAGCACCCCAACGGGAGGGGTCAGAGTGGGCTACACCTTC. Translated, it gives CASTPTGGVRVGYTF.

This clone qualifies as medium-sized. The chain uses TRBV6-6 and TRBJ2-1, with 7 bases matching TRBD2. The CDR3 is 16 amino acids. Germline V gene sequence: CDR1 MNHNY, CDR2 SVGAGI (reference sequence). With 6 bases clipped from V and 2 bases from J, the junction kept 10 bases outside the gene matches. CDR3 protein: CASSSALAVTYNEQFF. The CDR3 bases are TGTGCCAGCAGCTCCGCTCTAGCGGTAACCTACAATGAGCAGTTCTTC.

V and J are TRBV6-6 and TRBJ1-1; tentatively, D is TRBD1 (6 bases). V gave up 6 bases and J gave up 4 bases, with 6 bases separating them. The CDR3 loop spans 11 amino acids. Germline V gene sequence: CDR1 MNHNY, CDR2 SVGAGI (reference sequence). The CDR3 loop reads CASRDSTEAFF. For the CDR3, the DNA is TGTGCCAGCAGGGACAGCACTGAAGCTTTCTTT.

The J gene is TRBJ2-7, the V gene TRBV4-1, with D possibly matching TRBD2 (5 bases). Germline values: CDR1 MGHRA, CDR2 YSYEKL. The length of the CDR3 is 16 residues. The ends were cut back, 0 bases at V and 3 bases at J, with 15 bases in the middle. The chain's CDR3 is CASSQEEGPQDYEQYF. The CDR3 coding sequence is TGCGCCAGCAGCCAAGAAGAGGGCCCCCAGGACTACGAGCAGTACTTC.

The V gene is TRBV9, the J gene TRBJ2-5; possible D gene TRBD1, 5 bases. Germline V gene lookup returns CDR1 SGDLS and CDR2 YYNGEE. This CDR3 is built from 14 residues. Trimming removed 0 bases at V and 1 base at J, with 7 bases between. CDR3 amino acids: CASSVGQSQETQYF. The CDR3 coding sequence is TGTGCCAGCAGCGTAGGACAGTCCCAAGAGACCCAGTACTTC.

The V and J genes are TRBV29-1 and TRBJ1-2, with D tentatively TRBD1 (5 bases). Germline-derived CDR1 and CDR2 are SQVTM and ANQGSEA. CDR3 size: 15 residues. Deletions cut 3 bases from V and 6 bases from J, with 20 bases between. The CDR3 DNA reads TGCAGCGTTGATAAAGTGGGGGGAGGAGGTCATGGCTACACCTTC. It specifies CSVDKVGGGGHGYTF.

This chain joins TRBV19 and TRBJ2-3, with 10 bases matching TRBD2. From germline, CDR1 is LNHDA and CDR2 SQIVND (reference sequence). The ends lost 4 bases at V and 5 bases at J; junction bases unmatched: 12. The CDR3 runs to 17 residues. The CDR3 DNA is TGTGCCAGTAGTAACCCTAGCGGGAGCTCCGGGGGAGATACGCAGTATTTT. This encodes CASSNPSGSSGGDTQYF.

This clone qualifies as medium-sized. V is TRBV4-2 and J is TRBJ2-7, with no clear D. Trimming cost V 0 bases and J 2 bases, with 5 bases left between them. CDR3 length equals 13 residues. In germline, CDR1 is LGHNA, CDR2 YNFKEQ. CDR3 loop: CASSQELPYEQYF. The CDR3 DNA reads TGTGCCAGCAGCCAAGAACTGCCCTACGAGCAGTACTTC.

The gene calls are TRBV19 and TRBJ2-3, with unresolved D. The germline gives CDR1 LNHDA, CDR2 SQIVND (reference sequence). The CDR3 sequence is 14 residues long. V was shortened by 6 bases and J by 0 bases, with 10 bases between the two germline ends. CDR3 in DNA: TGTGCCAGTAGCCCACAGACTAGCACAGATACGCAGTATTTT. Protein sequence: CASSPQTSTDTQYF.

The chain recombines TRBV2 with TRBJ2-7; 8 positions agree with TRBD2. The V gene's germline CDR1 is SNHLY and CDR2 FYNNEI. The CDR3 sequence is 14 residues long. V trimming: 7 bases; J trimming: 0 bases; junction bases outside the gene matches: 5. CDR3 DNA sequence: TGTGCCAGCACTCGGGAGGGCGGCTCCTACGAGCAGTACTTC. Translating it yields CASTREGGSYEQYF.

This chain links TRBV25-1 with TRBJ1-2, with a tentative D call TRBD1 (6 bases). Germline V gives CDR1 MGHDK, CDR2 SYGVNS. There are 13 residues in the CDR3. Trimming pared 6 bases from V and 3 bases from J, leaving 11 bases between. This CDR3 is CASRDRNYYGYTF. The CDR3 DNA reads TGTGCCAGCAGGGACAGAAATTACTATGGCTACACCTTC.

This chain joins TRBV19 and TRBJ2-6; 8 nucleotides match TRBD2. The germline V gene encodes CDR1 LNHDA and CDR2 SQIVND (reference sequence). Losses at the gene ends were 5 bases for V and 3 bases for J; bases not matched to a gene: 9. This CDR3 comprises 17 residues. CDR3 bases: TGTGCCAGTAGTCTCGCGGCCAGCGGGAGTGGGGCCAACGTCCTGACTTTC. Translation: CASSLAASGSGANVLTF. The full variable domain, its missing parts supplied by reference TRBV19 and TRBJ2-6, is DGGITQSPKYLFRKEGQNVTLSCEQNLNHDAMYWYRQDPGQGLRLIYYSQIVNDFQKGDIAEGYSVSREKKESFPLTVTSAQKNPTAFYLCASSLAASGSGANVLTFGAGSRLTVL.

V usage is TRBV7-8 and J usage is TRBJ2-3; D not resolved. The CDR3 runs to 13 residues. Germline CDR1 SGHVS, CDR2 FQNEAQ. CDR3 loop: CATKPRASDTQYF. For the CDR3, the DNA is TGTGCTACCAAACCTAGAGCGTCAGATACGCAGTATTTT.

The J gene is TRBJ1-1, the V gene TRBV4-1; 8 nucleotides match TRBD1. Germline V lookup: CDR1 MGHRA, CDR2 YSYEKL. V dropped 4 bases and J dropped 3; count of bases not matched to a gene: 7. The CDR3 spans 15 residues. The CDR3 DNA reads as TGCGCCAGCAGCCCGCCGGACAGGGCGGACACTGAAGCTTTCTTT. It is translated as CASSPPDRADTEAFF.

The chain is built from TRBV30 and TRBJ1-4; D not certain. V lost 0 bases and J 6 bases, leaving 14 bases between the germline ends. The CDR3 totals 15 residues. Germline CDR1 is GTSNPN and CDR2 is SVGIG (reference sequence). The CDR3 loop reads CAWSVLGMIHEKLFF. The CDR3 nucleotides are TGTGCCTGGAGTGTACTGGGGATGATCCATGAAAAACTGTTTTTT.

The CDR3 bases are TGTGCCAGCAGCCTACCAAGCCTCCCCTGGACTTACAATGAGCAGTTCTTC. Residues: CASSLPSLPWTYNEQFF. The chain carries TRBV11-3 and TRBJ2-1, with TRBD2 as a possible D gene (5 bases). Trimming pared 5 bases from V and 4 bases from J, leaving 21 bases between. The CDR3 totals 17 residues. Per the germline V gene, CDR1 is SGHNT and CDR2 is YENEEA.

This clone was seen once. The chain is built from TRBV6-1 and TRBJ2-5; D uncertain. With 4 bases removed from V and 2 bases from J, the gap between germline ends came to 8 bases. Germline V gene lookup returns CDR1 MNHNS and CDR2 SASEGT. This CDR3 region has 13 residues. The CDR3 DNA reads TGTGCCAGCAGTGGTGGGCGTCAAGAGACCCAGTACTTC. It codes for CASSGGRQETQYF.

The rearrangement joins TRBV9 to TRBJ2-1; the D is unclear. The CDR3 spans 15 residues. Between the trimmed V and J ends, which lost 0 bases and 7 bases, there was a span of 14 bases. Per the germline V gene, CDR1 is SGDLS and CDR2 is YYNGEE. The CDR3 region has the DNA TGTGCCAGCAGCGTAGTTCCCATAGGAAGAAATGAGCAGTTCTTC. Its translation: CASSVVPIGRNEQFF.

The CDR3 here is CASSPQPPGPQFSYEQYF. The CDR3 DNA sequence: TGCGCCAGCAGTCCCCAACCCCCGGGACCCCAGTTCTCCTACGAGCAGTACTTC. The rearrangement joins TRBV4-3 to TRBJ2-7; D may correspond to TRBD1 or TRBD2 (5 bases each). Germline values: CDR1 LGHNA, CDR2 YSLEER. V was clipped by 6 bases and J by 0 bases, with 24 bases between them. The CDR3 is made up of 18 amino acids.

The gene calls are TRBV6-1 and TRBJ2-2; the D gene is possibly TRBD1 (5 bases). CDR1 and CDR2 (germline): MNHNS, SASEGT. The CDR3 length is 14 residues. V was cut by 2 bases and J by 3 bases, with 7 bases left in between. For the CDR3, the DNA is TGTGCCAGCAGTGAAAGGGGTGACACCGGGGAGCTGTTTTTT. Translating it yields CASSERGDTGELFF.

V gene TRBV7-2 combines with J gene TRBJ1-1, with a weak D call TRBD1 (6 bases). The CDR3 has 14 residues. Germline CDR1 reads SGHTA; CDR2 reads FQGNSA. V dropped 5 bases and J dropped 0 bases, with 10 bases sitting between them. CDR3 DNA sequence: TGTGCCAGCAGCGAAGGGGGGGTGAACACTGAAGCTTTCTTT. This translates into CASSEGGVNTEAFF.

This chain uses TRBV5-6 with TRBJ1-2; TRBD1 might be the D (5 bases). Germline CDR1 SGHDT, CDR2 YYEEEE. This CDR3 has 13 amino acids. V shed 1 base and J shed 2 bases, with 6 bases lying between them. The CDR3 nucleotides are TGTGCCAGCAGCTTGCGGGGGAACTATGGCTACACCTTC. This translates into CASSLRGNYGYTF.

CDR3 nucleotides: TGTGCCAGCAGCTCGCGGGAGAGCCCTGGGGAGCAGTTCTTC. This codes for CASSSRESPGEQFF. The chain carries TRBV11-1 and TRBJ2-1; 7 nucleotides line up with TRBD2. Germline CDR1 SGHAT, CDR2 FQDESV (reference sequence). The CDR3 is made up of 14 amino acids. V shed 4 bases and J 10 bases; nucleotides not matched to a gene: 10.

The chain carries TRBV6-5 and TRBJ1-4; D remains unclear. The length of the CDR3 is 13 residues. The ends were cut back, 2 bases at V and 2 bases at J, with 3 bases in the middle. The germline gives CDR1 MNHEY, CDR2 SVGAGI. DNA for the CDR3: TGTGCCAGCAGTTACCGTACTAATGAAAAACTGTTTTTT. Its translation is CASSYRTNEKLFF.